This TCR beta chain derives from a study of blood T cell repertoires in COVID-19. Profiling relied on immunoSEQ multiplex PCR, and the TCRdb table lists in-frame clones only, not all of them. The table records about 210,000 clones, about 84% of them present only once. This clone was seen a handful of times. The receptor was derived from a man younger than 45 with acute COVID-19. Sequenced sample: PBMCs or T cells enriched from blood (not recorded which).

DNA of the CDR3: TGTGCCAGCAGCTCCCTGGACAGGCCTATCTCTGGAAACACCATATATTTT. Its translation is CASSSLDRPISGNTIYF. The chain employs TRBV21-1 and TRBJ1-3; TRBD1 was called by the table and not checked on the DNA. TRBV21-1 is described as a pseudogene. This CDR3 spans 17 amino acids.